This T cell receptor beta chain was recorded in a study of lymphopenia after photon versus proton radiotherapy. Overall study findings and caveats: Under photons, naive T cells and diversity fell while effector/memory populations rose. After lymphocyte nadir, photon-treated repertoires showed oligoclonal expansion, especially CD8+ Temra. A bigger post-nadir fall in TCR diversity correlated inversely with survival time in deceased patients.

Concerning this clone itself: The antigen is unknown.

Clones were sequenced by immunoSEQ multiplex PCR, and TCRdb holds only the in-frame ones, with some missing. The table records tens of thousands of clones, 75% to 90% of them present only once. This CDR3 has 17 residues. Germline V CDR1 and CDR2: SGHTS, YDEGEE. With V trimmed by 0 bases and J by 0 bases, 6 bases remained unmatched. The TCR originated in a man older than 75 with esophageal cancer. The source was peripheral blood, collected from a patient treated with proton-based radiotherapy. The gene calls are TRBV5-8 and TRBJ2-3, with 8 bases fitting TRBD2. The CDR3: CASSLVPTGGSTDTQYF. The CDR3 nucleotides read TGTGCCAGCAGCTTGGTTCCTACGGGAGGGAGCACAGATACGCAGTATTTT. Full variable domain (remainder filled in from reference TRBV5-8 and TRBJ2-3): EAGVTQSPTHLIKTRGQQATLRCSPISGHTSVYWYQQALGLGLQFLLWYDEGEERNRGNFPPRFSGRQFPNYSSELNVNALELEDSALYLCASSLVPTGGSTDTQYFGPGTRLTVL.